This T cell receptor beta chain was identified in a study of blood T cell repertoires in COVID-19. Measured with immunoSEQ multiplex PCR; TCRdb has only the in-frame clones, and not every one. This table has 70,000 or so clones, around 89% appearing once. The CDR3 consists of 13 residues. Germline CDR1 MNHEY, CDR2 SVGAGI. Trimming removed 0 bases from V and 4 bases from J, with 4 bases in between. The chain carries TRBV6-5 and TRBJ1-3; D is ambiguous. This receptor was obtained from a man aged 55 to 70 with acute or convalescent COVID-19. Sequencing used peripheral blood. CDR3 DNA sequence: TGTGCCAGCAGTTACTCCCTGGGAAACACCATATATTTT. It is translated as CASSYSLGNTIYF.